One and the same sample provided the 23 T cell receptor beta chains below, sequenced in a study of blood T cells in healthy people across ages. Through a sample-barcoded 5' primer and a J-beta primer mix, a second PCR was run for about 7 to 12 cycles. A single record per CDR3 protein comes from TCRdb applying MiXCR to the 5' RACE reads. This sample yields fewer than 700,000 distinct CDR3 sequences, of which 35% to 50% are seen a single time; about 30% belongs to the top ten. The sample consisted of blood. These TCRs come from a man older than 75 in good health.

The chain uses TRBV7-2 and TRBJ2-3; the D is unclear. The V gene's germline CDR1 is SGHTA and CDR2 FQGNSA. The V end was cut by 2 bases, the J end by 0 bases, with 9 bases between. The CDR3 length is 15 residues. The CDR3 DNA sequence: TGTGCCAGCAGCTTAATTGGTGCTAGCACAGATACGCAGTATTTT. Protein sequence: CASSLIGASTDTQYF.

This clonotype was observed a handful of times. The chain joins TRBV7-2 to TRBJ2-5, with 8 nucleotides matching TRBD2. CDR3 length: 16 amino acids. Germline-derived CDR1 and CDR2 are SGHTA and FQGNSA. The V and J ends lost 5 bases and 2 bases, in that order; junction bases with no gene match: 10. The CDR3 loop reads CASSKVPAGEQETQYF. The DNA of the CDR3 is TGTGCCAGCAGCAAGGTGCCAGCGGGAGAACAAGAGACCCAGTACTTC.

This clonotype has ten or more counts. The V and J genes are TRBV6-6 and TRBJ2-3; 8 bases are shared with TRBD2. V was clipped by 6 bases and J by 9 bases; unmatched bases: 11. Germline V CDR1 and CDR2: MNHNY, SVGAGI (reference sequence). This CDR3 has 14 residues. CDR3 nucleotides: TGTGCCAGCAGCCCGGGGGGGGTCGAGCAAACGCAGTATTTT. Translation gives CASSPGGVEQTQYF.

This clonotype was counted a few times. This chain links TRBV4-3 with TRBJ2-7; D gene uncertain. V was clipped by 0 bases and J by 1 base, with 13 bases between them. Germline lookup yields CDR1 LGHNA and CDR2 YSLEER. The CDR3 sequence is 16 residues long. The CDR3, as DNA: TGCGCCAGCAGCCAAGATGTACACAGCCTATCCTACGAGCAGTACTTC. This translates into CASSQDVHSLSYEQYF.

This clonotype appeared a few times. The J gene is TRBJ2-3, the V gene TRBV11-2; no clear D gene. V lost 2 bases and J lost 4, with 7 bases in between. Germline CDR1 reads SGHAT; CDR2 reads FQNNGV. CDR3 length: 13 amino acids. CDR3 in amino acids: CASSLNGPDTQYF. The CDR3 DNA follows: TGTGCCAGCAGCTTAAACGGCCCAGATACGCAGTATTTT. The entire variable domain, with the rest obtained from reference TRBV11-2 and TRBJ2-3, is as follows: EAGVAQSPRYKIIEKRQSVAFWCNPISGHATLYWYQQILGQGPKLLIQFQNNGVVDDSQLPKDRFSAERLKGVDSTLKIQPAKLEDSAVYLCASSLNGPDTQYFGPGTRLTVL.

This clonotype showed up many times. V usage is TRBV7-6 and J usage is TRBJ1-3; D gene uncertain. V lost 1 base and J 4 bases, leaving 5 bases between the germline ends. The CDR3 is 13 amino acids. From germline, CDR1 is SGHVS and CDR2 FNYEAQ. The CDR3 nucleotides read TGTGCCAGCAGCTTAGTAGGGGGAAACACCATATATTTT. It yields the protein CASSLVGGNTIYF.

V and J are TRBV30 and TRBJ2-1; tentatively, D is TRBD1 (5 bases). Germline V lookup: CDR1 GTSNPN, CDR2 SVGIG (reference sequence). The ends were cut back, 0 bases at V and 9 bases at J, with 18 bases in the middle. The length of the CDR3 is 15 residues. The CDR3 here is CAWSVPHEARGEQFF. CDR3 nucleotide sequence: TGTGCCTGGAGTGTCCCCCATGAGGCAAGGGGTGAGCAGTTCTTC.

The chain couples TRBV14 to TRBJ2-7, with 9 bases identical to TRBD2. V lost 4 bases and J lost 6; bases outside the gene matches: 7. This CDR3 spans 14 amino acids. CDR1 and CDR2 from the germline V gene are SGHDN and FVKESK. CDR3 bases: TGTGCCAGCAGCCCTGTCCTAGCGGGGTGCGAGCAGTACTTC. It yields the protein CASSPVLAGCEQYF.

This clonotype was counted once. The chain uses TRBV5-1 and TRBJ2-3; perhaps TRBD1 as D (5 bases). Trimming removed 4 bases from V and 6 bases from J, with 15 bases in between. Germline CDR1 and CDR2: SGHRS and YFSETQ. The CDR3 totals 14 residues. In nucleotides, the CDR3 is TGCGCCAGCAGCCCTTTGAGACAGCCTGATACGCAGTATTTT. The encoded protein is CASSPLRQPDTQYF.

This chain connects TRBV5-1 to TRBJ2-5, with 7 bases aligning to TRBD1. From germline, CDR1 is SGHRS and CDR2 YFSETQ. Germline trimming cut 8 bases from V and 5 bases from J; bases unmatched to any gene: 9. This CDR3 is 13 amino acids long. The CDR3 is CARAKGARETQYF. CDR3 coding DNA: TGCGCCAGAGCTAAGGGGGCGAGGGAGACCCAGTACTTC. Looking up the rest from reference TRBV5-1 and TRBJ2-5 gives the full variable domain: KAGVTQTPRYLIKTRGQQVTLSCSPISGHRSVSWYQQTPGQGLQFLFEYFSETQRNKGNFPGRFSGRQFSNSRSEMNVSTLELGDSALYLCARAKGARETQYFGPGTRLLVL.

Here the CDR3 reads CASSHDQGRRARETQYF. CDR3 nucleotides: TGTGCCAGCAGCCATGATCAGGGACGTAGGGCAAGAGAGACCCAGTACTTC. V gene TRBV11-2 combines with J gene TRBJ2-5, with D perhaps TRBD1 or TRBD2 (5 bases each). The CDR3 has 17 residues. CDR1 is SGHAT, CDR2 FQNNGV, per germline. V was pared by 5 bases and J by 4 bases, with 23 bases between.

CDR3 amino acids: CASSKAPLNRVLTEAFF. CDR3 in DNA: TGTGCCAGCAGCAAAGCCCCTCTAAACAGGGTTCTTACTGAAGCTTTCTTT. The rearrangement uses TRBV21-1 and TRBJ1-1; the D segment call TRBD1 is taken from the table without a DNA check. TRBV21-1 is recorded as a pseudogene. The CDR3 is 17 amino acids.

This clonotype was detected many times. This rearrangement joins TRBV20-1 to TRBJ2-1, with 10 bases identical to TRBD2. CDR1 DFQATT and CDR2 SNEGSKA come from the germline V gene (reference sequence). This CDR3 has 15 residues. Trimming removed 5 bases from V and 4 bases from J; junction bases left unmatched: 8. This CDR3 is CSAPPSGGAYNEQFF. The DNA for the CDR3 is TGCAGTGCTCCACCAAGCGGGGGGGCGTACAATGAGCAGTTCTTC.

V and J are TRBV25-1 and TRBJ2-5; no definite D call. Deletions cut 7 bases from V and 2 bases from J, with 11 bases between. This CDR3 comprises 13 residues. Germline V gene lookup returns CDR1 MGHDK and CDR2 SYGVNS. Written as DNA, the CDR3 is TGTGCCAGCATGTCCGGGCCTCAAGAGACCCAGTACTTC. Encoded protein: CASMSGPQETQYF.

This clonotype has just a few counts. The CDR3 DNA is TGTGCCAGCAGTGGACAGGGGACTCCTTCTGGGGCCAACGTCCTGACTTTC. Translation gives CASSGQGTPSGANVLTF. The chain combines TRBV12-3 or TRBV12-4 with TRBJ2-6; 9 bases fit TRBD1. The V gene end was trimmed by 5 bases and the J gene end by 1 base; junction bases not matched to a gene: 6. There are 17 residues in the CDR3.

This chain links TRBV6-2 or TRBV6-3 with TRBJ2-5; D ambiguous. The CDR3 is made up of 13 amino acids. CDR1 is MNHEY and CDR2 is SVGEGT in the germline V gene. Trimming removed 6 bases at V and 1 base at J, with 9 bases between. CDR3 bases: TGTGCCAGCAGACTCGGCTCCCAAGAGACCCAGTACTTC. It translates to CASRLGSQETQYF.

This chain links TRBV7-8 with TRBJ2-5; TRBD2 matches at 9 bases. Trimming at V came to 5 bases and at J to 5 bases, leaving 12 bases not matched to a gene. Germline V CDR1 and CDR2: SGHVS, FQNEAQ. The CDR3 length is 16 residues. The CDR3 spells CASSRPPGLAMETQYF. CDR3 nucleotide sequence: TGTGCCAGCAGCCGCCCTCCGGGACTAGCAATGGAGACCCAGTACTTC.

V and J are TRBV18 and TRBJ2-7; 8 bases line up with TRBD1. V gave up 3 bases and J gave up 2 bases; unmatched junction bases: 6. This CDR3 is built from 15 residues. Germline V gives CDR1 KGHSH, CDR2 LQKENI. The CDR3 spells CASSPGPRGPYEQYF. Here the CDR3 DNA reads TGTGCCAGCTCACCCGGGCCCAGGGGGCCCTACGAGCAGTACTTC.

The chain employs TRBV7-8 and TRBJ2-1; TRBD1 matches at 9 bases. CDR1 is SGHVS, CDR2 FQNEAQ, per germline. The CDR3 is made up of 15 amino acids. V was pared by 3 bases and J by 5 bases, with 5 bases of the junction left unmatched. The CDR3, as DNA: TGTGCCAGCAGCTTTGGACAGGGGCTCGACAATGAGCAGTTCTTC. It translates to CASSFGQGLDNEQFF.

Note on this clonotype: The junction and the germline gene differ at one end; a read error may be behind it. The chain recombines TRBV7-2 with TRBJ2-1; D perhaps matches TRBD2 (5 bases). Germline CDR1 and CDR2: SGHTA and FQGNSA. The CDR3 extends over 14 amino acids. The CDR3 bases are TGTGCCAGCAGCATAGCCTGGGAGTTCGATGAGCAGTTCTTC. Its translation: CASSIAWEFDEQFF.

The chain recombines TRBV28 with TRBJ1-6; no clear D gene. CDR1 and CDR2 (germline): MDHEN, SYDVKM. This CDR3 has 11 residues. Trimming removed 2 bases at V and 9 bases at J, with 2 bases between. The CDR3 is CASSLRSPLHF. In DNA form, the CDR3 reads TGTGCCAGCAGTTTACGTTCACCCCTCCACTTT.

The table lists this clonotype with a few counts. One end of the junction does not line up with germline, which may come from a read error. The chain has TRBV6-5 and TRBJ2-1; the match to TRBD2 covers 7 bases. The CDR3 consists of 15 residues. The germline gives CDR1 MNHEY, CDR2 SVGAGI. The CDR3 DNA follows: TGTGCCAGCAGTCGATGGGGCGGGAGCTACGATGAGCAGTTCTTC. Protein: CASSRWGGSYDEQFF.

This clonotype was observed at least ten times. The genes are TRBV4-3 and TRBJ1-6, with 10 nucleotides matching TRBD1. CDR1 and CDR2 (germline): LGHNA, YSLEER. The length of the CDR3 is 14 residues. V shed 6 bases and J 7 bases; nucleotides not matched to a gene: 3. CDR3 in DNA: TGCGCCAGCAGTAGGGACAGGGGAAATTCACCCCTCCACTTT. Amino acids: CASSRDRGNSPLHF.